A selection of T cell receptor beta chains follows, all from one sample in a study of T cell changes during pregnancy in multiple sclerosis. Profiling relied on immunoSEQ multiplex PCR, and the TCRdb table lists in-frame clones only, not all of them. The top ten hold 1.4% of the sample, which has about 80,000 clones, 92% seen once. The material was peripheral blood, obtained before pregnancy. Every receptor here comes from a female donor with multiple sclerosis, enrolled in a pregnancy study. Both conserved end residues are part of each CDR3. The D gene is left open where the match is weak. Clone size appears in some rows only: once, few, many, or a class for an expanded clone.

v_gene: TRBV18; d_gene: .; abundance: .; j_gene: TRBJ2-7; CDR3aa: CASSPNTGIEQYF; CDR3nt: TGTGCCAGCTCACCAAATACAGGAATCGAGCAGTACTTC
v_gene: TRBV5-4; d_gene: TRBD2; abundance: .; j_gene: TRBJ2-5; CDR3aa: CASSPGTSGDQETQYF; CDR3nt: TGTGCCAGCAGCCCTGGGACTAGCGGGGATCAAGAGACCCAGTACTTC
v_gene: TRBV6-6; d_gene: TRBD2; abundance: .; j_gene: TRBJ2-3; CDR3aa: CASSYSSGGPIDTQYF; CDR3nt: TGTGCCAGCAGTTACTCTAGCGGGGGGCCGATAGATACGCAGTATTTT
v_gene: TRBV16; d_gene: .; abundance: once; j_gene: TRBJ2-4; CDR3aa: CASTPTRTVPIQYF; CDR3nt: TGTGCCAGCACCCCCACCCGGACAGTTCCCATTCAGTACTTC
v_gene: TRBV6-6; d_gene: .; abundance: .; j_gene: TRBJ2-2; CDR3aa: CASSYGRELFF; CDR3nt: TGTGCCAGCAGTTATGGCCGGGAGCTGTTTTTT
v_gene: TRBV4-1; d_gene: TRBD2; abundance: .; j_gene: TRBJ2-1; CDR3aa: CASSPGGGAVPGGSYNEQFF; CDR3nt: TGCGCCAGCAGCCCGGGGGGGGGCGCGGTCCCGGGCGGGTCCTACAATGAGCAGTTCTTC
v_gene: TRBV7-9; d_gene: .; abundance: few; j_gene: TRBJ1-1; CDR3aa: CASSSGTLPLEAFF; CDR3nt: TGTGCCAGCAGCTCAGGGACTCTCCCCTTGGAAGCTTTCTTT
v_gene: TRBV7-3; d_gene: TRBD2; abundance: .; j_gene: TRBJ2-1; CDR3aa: CASSKRSAGGLNEQFF; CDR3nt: TGTGCCAGCAGCAAAAGGTCAGCGGGGGGGCTCAATGAGCAGTTCTTC
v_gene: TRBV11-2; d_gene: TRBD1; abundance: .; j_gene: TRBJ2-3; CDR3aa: CASSAQGAVDTQYF; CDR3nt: TGTGCCAGCAGCGCACAGGGGGCGGTGGATACGCAGTATTTT
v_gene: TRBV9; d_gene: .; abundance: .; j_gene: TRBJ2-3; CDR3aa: CASTRTSTDTQYF; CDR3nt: TGTGCCAGCACTAGGACTAGCACAGATACGCAGTATTTT
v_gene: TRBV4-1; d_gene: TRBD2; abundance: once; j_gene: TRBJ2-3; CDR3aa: CASSQEGLAGGGDTQYF; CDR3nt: TGCGCCAGCAGCCAAGAAGGGCTAGCGGGGGGGGGTGATACGCAGTATTTT
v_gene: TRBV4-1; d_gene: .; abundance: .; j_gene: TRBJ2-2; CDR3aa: CASSPPGVTTGELFF; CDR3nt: TGCGCCAGCAGCCCCCCCGGGGTAACCACCGGGGAGCTGTTTTTT
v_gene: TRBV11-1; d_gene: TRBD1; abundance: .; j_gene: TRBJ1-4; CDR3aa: CASSPWTGSGEKLFF; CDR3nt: TGTGCCAGCAGCCCATGGACAGGGTCGGGTGAAAAACTGTTTTTT
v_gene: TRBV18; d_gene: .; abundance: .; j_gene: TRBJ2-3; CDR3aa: CASSLQTDTQYF; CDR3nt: TGTGCCAGCTCACTTCAGACAGATACGCAGTATTTT
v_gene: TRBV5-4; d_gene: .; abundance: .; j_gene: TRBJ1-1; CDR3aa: CASSLVRGTEAFF; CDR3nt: TGTGCCAGCAGCTTGGTGAGGGGGACTGAAGCTTTCTTT
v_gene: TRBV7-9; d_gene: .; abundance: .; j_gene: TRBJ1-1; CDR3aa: CASSREYTEAFF; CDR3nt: TGTGCCAGCAGTAGGGAGTACACTGAAGCTTTCTTT
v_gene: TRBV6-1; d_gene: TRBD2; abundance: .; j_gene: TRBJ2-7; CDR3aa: CASSGTSGGEYF; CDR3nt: TGTGCCAGCAGTGGGACTAGCGGAGGCGAGTACTTC
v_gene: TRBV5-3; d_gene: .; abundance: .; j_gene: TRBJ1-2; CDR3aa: CARSCRKGMLAHNYGYTF; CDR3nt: TGTGCCAGAAGCTGCCGCAAGGGGATGCTTGCCCATAACTATGGCTACACCTTC
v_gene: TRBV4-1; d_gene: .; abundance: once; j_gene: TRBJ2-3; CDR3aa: CASSQGHRSTDTQYF; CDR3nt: TGCGCCAGCAGCCAGGGACACAGAAGCACAGATACGCAGTATTTT
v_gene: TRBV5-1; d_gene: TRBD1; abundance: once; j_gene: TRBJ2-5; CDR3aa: CASSDTPGTASETQYF; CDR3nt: TGCGCCAGCAGCGACACCCCCGGGACAGCCTCCGAGACCCAGTACTTC
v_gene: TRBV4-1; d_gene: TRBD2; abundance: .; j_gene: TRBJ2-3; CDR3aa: CASSPTGGAKADTQYF; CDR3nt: TGCGCCAGCAGCCCGACCGGGGGGGCCAAGGCAGATACGCAGTATTTT
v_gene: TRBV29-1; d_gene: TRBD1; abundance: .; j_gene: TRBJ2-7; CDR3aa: CSVVDRASYEQYF; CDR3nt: TGCAGCGTTGTAGACAGGGCTTCCTACGAGCAGTACTTC
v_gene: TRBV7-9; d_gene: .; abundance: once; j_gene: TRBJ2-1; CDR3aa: CASSLAGGLYNEQFF; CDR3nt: TGTGCCAGCAGCTTAGCGGGGGGGCTATACAATGAGCAGTTCTTC
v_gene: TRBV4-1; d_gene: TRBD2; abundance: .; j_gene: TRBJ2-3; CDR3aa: CASSQPSGQDTQYF; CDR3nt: TGCGCCAGCAGCCAACCTAGCGGGCAAGATACGCAGTATTTT
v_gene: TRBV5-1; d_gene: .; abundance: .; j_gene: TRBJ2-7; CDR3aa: CASSLIKGGRVYEQYF; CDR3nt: TGCGCCAGCAGCTTGATCAAGGGGGGGCGGGTATACGAGCAGTACTTC
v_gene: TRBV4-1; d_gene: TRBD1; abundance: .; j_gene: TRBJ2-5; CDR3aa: CASSEGPGQAETQYF; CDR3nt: TGCGCCAGCAGCGAAGGACCGGGACAGGCAGAGACCCAGTACTTC
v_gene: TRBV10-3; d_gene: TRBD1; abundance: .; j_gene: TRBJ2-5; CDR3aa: CAISEGDRVKTQYF; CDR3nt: TGTGCCATCAGTGAGGGGGACAGGGTGAAGACCCAGTACTTC
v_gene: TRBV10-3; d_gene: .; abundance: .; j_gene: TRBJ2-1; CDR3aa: CAISDIRGDYNEQFF; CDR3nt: TGTGCCATCAGTGATATCAGGGGGGACTACAATGAGCAGTTCTTC
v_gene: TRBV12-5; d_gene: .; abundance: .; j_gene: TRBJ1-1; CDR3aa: CASGLGPHRVGTEAFF; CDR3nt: TGTGCTAGTGGTTTGGGCCCTCACAGGGTCGGGACTGAAGCTTTCTTT
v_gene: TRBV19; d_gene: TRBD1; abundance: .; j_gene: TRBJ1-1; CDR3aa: CASTSRGRGSLGWEAFF; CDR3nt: TGTGCCAGTACCTCTAGGGGCAGGGGGTCGCTTGGATGGGAAGCTTTCTTT
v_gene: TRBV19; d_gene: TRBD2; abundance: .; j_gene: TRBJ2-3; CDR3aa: CASGTSGTDTQYF; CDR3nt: TGTGCCAGTGGGACTAGCGGCACAGATACGCAGTATTTT
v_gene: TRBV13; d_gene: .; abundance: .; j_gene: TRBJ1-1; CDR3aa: CASSFRSTPTAEAFF; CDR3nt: TGTGCCAGCAGCTTCCGCTCAACGCCTACCGCTGAAGCTTTCTTT
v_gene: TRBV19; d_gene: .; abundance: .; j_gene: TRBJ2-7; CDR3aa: CASRGGAYEQYF; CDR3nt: TGTGCCAGTAGAGGCGGGGCGTACGAGCAGTACTTC
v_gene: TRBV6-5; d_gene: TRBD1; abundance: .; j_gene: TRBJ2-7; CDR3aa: CASSWKTGGGSYEQYF; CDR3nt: TGTGCCAGCAGTTGGAAGACAGGGGGAGGCTCCTACGAGCAGTACTTC
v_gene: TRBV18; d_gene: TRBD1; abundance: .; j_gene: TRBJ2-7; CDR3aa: CASSPTQGAGEQYF; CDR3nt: TGTGCCAGCTCACCTACCCAGGGGGCCGGCGAGCAGTACTTC
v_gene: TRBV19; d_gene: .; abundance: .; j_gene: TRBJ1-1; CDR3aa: CASSIGVGVEAFF; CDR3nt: TGTGCCAGTAGTATAGGGGTGGGAGTAGAAGCTTTCTTT
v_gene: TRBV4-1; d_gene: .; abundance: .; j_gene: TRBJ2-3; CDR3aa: CASSQDPGF; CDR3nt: TGCGCCAGCAGCCAAGATCCCGGGTTT
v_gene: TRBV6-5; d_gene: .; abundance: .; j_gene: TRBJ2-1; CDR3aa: CASSYTGTPYNEQFF; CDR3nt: TGTGCCAGCAGTTACACCGGGACACCCTACAATGAGCAGTTCTTC
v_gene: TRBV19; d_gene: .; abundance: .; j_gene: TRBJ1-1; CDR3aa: CASSIPPLTGENTEAFF; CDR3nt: TGTGCCAGTAGTATCCCTCCTCTGACAGGCGAGAACACTGAAGCTTTCTTT
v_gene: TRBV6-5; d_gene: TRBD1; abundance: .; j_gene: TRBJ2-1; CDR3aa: CASSAGTGHNEQFF; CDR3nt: TGTGCCAGCAGCGCCGGGACAGGCCACAATGAGCAGTTCTTC
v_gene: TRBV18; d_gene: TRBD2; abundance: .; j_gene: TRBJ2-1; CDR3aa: CASSPRNRDYSYNEQFF; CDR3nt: TGTGCCAGCTCACCCCGGAACCGGGACTACTCCTACAATGAGCAGTTCTTC
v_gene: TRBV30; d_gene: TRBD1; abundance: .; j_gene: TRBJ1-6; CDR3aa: CAWSASAWDRESPLHF; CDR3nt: TGTGCCTGGAGTGCTTCAGCCTGGGACAGGGAATCACCCCTCCACTTT